This T cell receptor (beta chain) was recorded in a study of blood T cell repertoires in COVID-19. Study background: There were acute and convalescent COVID-19 samples, and they came from the United States, Italy and Spain. T cells, B-cell-depleted T cells, or PBMCs supplied cDNA or gDNA.

Original analysis: Estimates of nucleated cell counts were drawn from the amplification of reference gene primers. TCRdb's table, derived via immunoSEQ multiplex PCR, lists solely in-frame clones and lacks some. V and J calls and clone size come straight from that table; D and trimming were deduced from the DNA. This sample has about 34,000 clones; 75% occur once, and the top ten carry approximately 15%. Looked up from germline, CDR1 is SGHAT and CDR2 is FQDESV (reference sequence). V lost 2 bases, J lost 3 bases, and 15 bases lay in between. There are 16 residues in the CDR3. The TCR sequence derives from a man older than 75 with active or convalescent COVID-19. The V and J genes are TRBV11-1 and TRBJ2-3; D possibly corresponds to TRBD2 (5 bases). Sequencing was performed on peripheral blood. CDR3 sequence: CASSLSSRTWTDTQYF. The CDR3 nucleotides read TGTGCCAGCAGCTTAAGTTCGCGGACTTGGACAGATACGCAGTATTTT.